This T cell receptor (beta chain) derives from a study of blood T cells in healthy people across ages. Study results and caveats: Diversity figures derived from one million T cells were judged to underestimate the true value. Compared with aged donors, long-lived donors showed fewer expanded clones, suggesting selection. Older age went with lower TCR beta diversity per million T cells, in a roughly linear way.

The sample holds many counts of this clonotype. Its target is not known. Through a sample-barcoded 5' primer and a J-beta primer mix, a second PCR was run for roughly 7 to 12 cycles. TCRdb fed the 5' RACE reads into MiXCR, producing one record per CDR3 protein. The sample contains hundreds of thousands of distinct CDR3 sequences, roughly 31% of which appear only once. This clonotype was obtained from a woman of 80 years or more in good health. Sequencing was carried out using blood.

CDR3 residues: CASRGQGEGYGYTF. CDR3 DNA: TGTGCCAGCAGAGGACAGGGGGAAGGCTATGGCTACACCTTC. The chain has TRBV12-3 or TRBV12-4 and TRBJ1-2, with TRBD1 identical over 10 bases. The CDR3 loop spans 14 amino acids. V trimming: 6 bases; J trimming: 4 bases; junction bases outside the gene matches: 5.